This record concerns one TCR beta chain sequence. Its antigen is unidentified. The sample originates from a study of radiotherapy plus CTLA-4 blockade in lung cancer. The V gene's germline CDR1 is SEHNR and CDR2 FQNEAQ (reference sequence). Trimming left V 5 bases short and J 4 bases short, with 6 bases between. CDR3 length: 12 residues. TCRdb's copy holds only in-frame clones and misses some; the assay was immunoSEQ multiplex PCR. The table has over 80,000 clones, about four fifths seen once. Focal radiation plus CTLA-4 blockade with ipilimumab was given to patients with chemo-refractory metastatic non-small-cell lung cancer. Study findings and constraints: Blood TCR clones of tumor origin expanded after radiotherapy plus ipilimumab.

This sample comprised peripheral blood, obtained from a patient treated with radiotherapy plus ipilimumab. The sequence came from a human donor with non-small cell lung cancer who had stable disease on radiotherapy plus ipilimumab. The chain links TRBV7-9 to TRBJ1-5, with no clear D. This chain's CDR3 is CASSPQNQPQHF. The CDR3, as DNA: TGTGCCAGCAGCCCTCAGAATCAGCCCCAGCATTTT.